A selection of T cell receptor beta chains follows, all from one sample in a study of blood T cell repertoires in COVID-19. TCRdb's copy holds only in-frame clones and misses some; the assay was immunoSEQ multiplex PCR. The sample has 200,000 to 250,000 clones; 80% to 85% are singletons. Material for sequencing was PBMCs or T cells enriched from blood (not recorded which). The receptors shown here come from a woman aged 40 to 50 who had recovered from COVID-19. The CDR3 runs from the conserved cysteine through the conserved F or W. Each record gives: D gene, clone size, V gene, J gene, CDR3 protein, CDR3 DNA. The D gene is left open where the match is weak. A row's size may be missing; if present it is once, few, many or a size class.

d_call: .
clone_size: few
v_call: TRBV2
j_call: TRBJ2-1
cdr3_aa: CASSEDGSVYNEQFF
cdr3_nt: TGTGCCAGCAGTGAAGACGGGAGTGTCTACAATGAGCAGTTCTTC

d_call: TRBD1
clone_size: .
v_call: TRBV7-2
j_call: TRBJ2-7
cdr3_aa: CASSPKGQLSHEQYF
cdr3_nt: TGTGCCAGCAGCCCGAAGGGACAGCTCTCCCACGAGCAGTACTTC

d_call: .
clone_size: .
v_call: TRBV10-3
j_call: TRBJ2-1
cdr3_aa: CAISESVGGDYNEQFF
cdr3_nt: TGTGCCATCAGTGAGTCTGTAGGGGGAGATTACAATGAGCAGTTCTTC

d_call: .
clone_size: .
v_call: TRBV9
j_call: TRBJ2-3
cdr3_aa: CASSPEVGTDTQYF
cdr3_nt: TGTGCCAGCAGCCCAGAGGTTGGCACAGATACGCAGTATTTT

d_call: TRBD1
clone_size: .
v_call: TRBV28
j_call: TRBJ1-1
cdr3_aa: CASGQGMITEAFF
cdr3_nt: TGTGCCAGTGGACAGGGAATGATCACTGAAGCTTTCTTT

d_call: .
clone_size: .
v_call: TRBV12-3/TRBV12-4
j_call: TRBJ2-7
cdr3_aa: CASSLDSIEQYF
cdr3_nt: TGTGCCAGCAGTTTAGATAGTATTGAGCAGTACTTC

d_call: .
clone_size: .
v_call: TRBV6-5
j_call: TRBJ1-3
cdr3_aa: CASSYRPREPGNTIYF
cdr3_nt: TGTGCCAGCAGTTACCGGCCGAGGGAACCTGGAAACACCATATATTTT

d_call: .
clone_size: .
v_call: TRBV7-2
j_call: TRBJ2-3
cdr3_aa: CASSLPQRYTQYF
cdr3_nt: TGTGCCAGCAGCTTACCCCAACGGTATACGCAGTATTTT

d_call: .
clone_size: .
v_call: TRBV4-1
j_call: TRBJ1-5
cdr3_aa: CASSQAGQSNQPQHF
cdr3_nt: TGCGCCAGCAGCCAAGCGGGTCAGAGCAATCAGCCCCAGCATTTT

d_call: .
clone_size: .
v_call: TRBV11-2
j_call: TRBJ2-3
cdr3_aa: CASSPPGADTQYF
cdr3_nt: TGTGCCAGCAGCCCCCCAGGTGCGGATACGCAGTATTTT

d_call: TRBD1
clone_size: .
v_call: TRBV5-1
j_call: TRBJ2-5
cdr3_aa: CASSLKKGAAETQYF
cdr3_nt: TGCGCCAGCAGCTTGAAGAAGGGGGCGGCTGAGACCCAGTACTTC

d_call: TRBD1
clone_size: .
v_call: TRBV7-3
j_call: TRBJ1-2
cdr3_aa: CASRLRTGDTYGYTF
cdr3_nt: TGTGCCAGCAGGCTCAGGACAGGGGATACCTATGGCTACACCTTC

d_call: TRBD2
clone_size: .
v_call: TRBV4-3
j_call: TRBJ2-3
cdr3_aa: CASSQGVAGGPRGGRTDTQYF
cdr3_nt: TGCGCCAGCAGCCAAGGTGTAGCGGGAGGCCCCAGGGGGGGGCGAACAGATACGCAGTATTTT

d_call: .
clone_size: few
v_call: TRBV19
j_call: TRBJ1-6
cdr3_aa: CASSIMDMSDSPLHF
cdr3_nt: TGTGCCAGTAGTATCATGGACATGTCGGATTCACCCCTCCACTTT

d_call: .
clone_size: .
v_call: TRBV9
j_call: TRBJ1-4
cdr3_aa: CASSETASTNEKLFF
cdr3_nt: TGTGCCAGCAGCGAGACAGCCTCAACTAATGAAAAACTGTTTTTT

d_call: TRBD2
clone_size: few
v_call: TRBV12-5
j_call: TRBJ2-1
cdr3_aa: CASVADRTSPSSYNEQFF
cdr3_nt: TGTGCTAGTGTGGCCGACCGGACTAGCCCCTCCTCCTACAATGAGCAGTTCTTC

d_call: TRBD2
clone_size: .
v_call: TRBV7-3
j_call: TRBJ2-3
cdr3_aa: CASSPFLAGGLADTQYF
cdr3_nt: TGTGCCAGCAGCCCATTCCTAGCGGGAGGGCTGGCAGATACGCAGTATTTT

d_call: TRBD2
clone_size: .
v_call: TRBV9
j_call: TRBJ2-1
cdr3_aa: CASSVEASGRVENEQFF
cdr3_nt: TGTGCCAGCAGCGTAGAGGCTAGCGGGAGGGTGGAGAATGAGCAGTTCTTC

d_call: .
clone_size: .
v_call: TRBV11-2
j_call: TRBJ1-1
cdr3_aa: CASSQQATTEAFF
cdr3_nt: TGTGCCAGCAGCCAGCAGGCAACCACTGAAGCTTTCTTT

d_call: TRBD1
clone_size: once
v_call: TRBV4-1
j_call: TRBJ2-2
cdr3_aa: CASSQPARDRVGELFF
cdr3_nt: TGCGCCAGCAGCCAGCCAGCCCGGGACAGGGTTGGGGAGCTGTTTTTT